The rows below give T cell receptor beta chains drawn from one sample of a study of T cell changes during pregnancy in multiple sclerosis. The method was immunoSEQ multiplex PCR; TCRdb's version includes in-frame clones alone and lacks a portion of them. The sample gives tens of thousands of clones, almost 95% of which show up once; around 2.3% is in the top ten. The sample here was peripheral blood, taken before pregnancy. The source of these receptors is a female donor with multiple sclerosis, enrolled in a pregnancy study. CDR3s include the opening cysteine and the closing phenylalanine or tryptophan. A D gene is named only where the DNA matches it firmly. Size is omitted from some rows. Given values are once, few, many or a class for expanded clones.

D gene: NA
V gene: TRBV6-1
clone size: NA
CDR3 length: 17
J gene: TRBJ2-4
CDR3 protein: CASSEEIEGVRINIQYF
CDR3 DNA: TGTGCCAGCAGTGAAGAGATTGAGGGAGTGCGCATAAACATTCAGTACTTC

D gene: TRBD1
V gene: TRBV2
clone size: NA
CDR3 length: 15
J gene: TRBJ2-3
CDR3 protein: CASSEGWTGPDTQYF
CDR3 DNA: TGTGCCAGTTCGGAAGGATGGACAGGGCCAGATACGCAGTATTTT

D gene: TRBD2
V gene: TRBV11-2
clone size: NA
CDR3 length: 16
J gene: TRBJ2-3
CDR3 protein: CASSPEPKGGLAGVHF
CDR3 DNA: TGTGCCAGCAGCCCCGAGCCCAAGGGAGGGTTAGCGGGAGTGCATTTT

D gene: TRBD1
V gene: TRBV5-1
clone size: NA
CDR3 length: 14
J gene: TRBJ2-7
CDR3 protein: CASSLGGQAYEQYF
CDR3 DNA: TGCGCCAGCAGCTTGGGGGGACAGGCCTACGAGCAGTACTTC

D gene: NA
V gene: TRBV11-1
clone size: NA
CDR3 length: 14
J gene: TRBJ2-3
CDR3 protein: CASSLLQGSHTQYF
CDR3 DNA: TGTGCCAGCAGCTTATTACAGGGCAGTCATACGCAGTATTTT

D gene: NA
V gene: TRBV25-1
clone size: NA
CDR3 length: 15
J gene: TRBJ2-7
CDR3 protein: CASSEGGRVRYEQYF
CDR3 DNA: TGTGCCAGCAGTGAAGGGGGCAGGGTAAGGTACGAGCAGTACTTC

D gene: NA
V gene: TRBV18
clone size: once
CDR3 length: 14
J gene: TRBJ2-7
CDR3 protein: CASSGPGAINEQYF
CDR3 DNA: TGTGCCAGCTCAGGCCCAGGGGCGATCAACGAGCAGTACTTC

D gene: NA
V gene: TRBV4-1
clone size: NA
CDR3 length: 13
J gene: TRBJ1-2
CDR3 protein: CASSQGLEYGYTF
CDR3 DNA: TGCGCCAGCAGCCAAGGTCTTGAGTATGGCTACACCTTC

D gene: NA
V gene: TRBV6-5
clone size: NA
CDR3 length: 12
J gene: TRBJ2-7
CDR3 protein: CASTPDSYEQYF
CDR3 DNA: TGTGCCAGCACTCCGGACAGCTACGAGCAGTACTTC

D gene: TRBD2
V gene: TRBV19
clone size: once
CDR3 length: 15
J gene: TRBJ2-3
CDR3 protein: CASSILAGGLDTQYF
CDR3 DNA: TGTGCCAGTAGTATACTAGCGGGAGGGTTGGATACGCAGTATTTT

D gene: TRBD1
V gene: TRBV6-4
clone size: NA
CDR3 length: 13
J gene: TRBJ2-4
CDR3 protein: CASSRNQGDIQYF
CDR3 DNA: TGTGCCAGCAGCCGTAACCAGGGGGACATTCAGTACTTC

D gene: TRBD2
V gene: TRBV15
clone size: NA
CDR3 length: 18
J gene: TRBJ2-2
CDR3 protein: CATSRGMWTSGRTGELFF
CDR3 DNA: TGTGCCACCAGCAGAGGAATGTGGACTAGCGGGAGAACCGGGGAGCTGTTTTTT

D gene: NA
V gene: TRBV11-2
clone size: NA
CDR3 length: 15
J gene: TRBJ2-5
CDR3 protein: CASSLGWGGKETQYF
CDR3 DNA: TGTGCCAGCAGCTTAGGATGGGGGGGCAAAGAGACCCAGTACTTC

D gene: TRBD1
V gene: TRBV7-9
clone size: NA
CDR3 length: 17
J gene: TRBJ2-7
CDR3 protein: CASQAGTGGVSHGEQYF
CDR3 DNA: TGTGCCAGCCAAGCCGGGACAGGGGGCGTTTCCCACGGGGAGCAGTACTTC

D gene: TRBD2
V gene: TRBV27
clone size: NA
CDR3 length: 14
J gene: TRBJ2-3
CDR3 protein: CASQSGNCTDTQYF
CDR3 DNA: TGTGCCAGCCAGAGCGGGAATTGCACAGATACGCAGTATTTT

D gene: TRBD2
V gene: TRBV11-2
clone size: NA
CDR3 length: 15
J gene: TRBJ2-1
CDR3 protein: CASSPGTSLYNEQFF
CDR3 DNA: TGTGCCAGCAGTCCCGGGACTAGTCTTTACAATGAGCAGTTCTTC

D gene: TRBD1
V gene: TRBV6-1
clone size: NA
CDR3 length: 15
J gene: TRBJ2-7
CDR3 protein: CASSEGGTGGYEQYF
CDR3 DNA: TGTGCCAGCAGTGAAGGGGGGACAGGGGGCTACGAGCAGTACTTC

D gene: TRBD1
V gene: TRBV28
clone size: few
CDR3 length: 14
J gene: TRBJ2-3
CDR3 protein: CASTGTGDADTQYF
CDR3 DNA: TGTGCCAGCACCGGGACAGGGGACGCAGATACGCAGTATTTT

D gene: TRBD1
V gene: TRBV4-2
clone size: NA
CDR3 length: 15
J gene: TRBJ1-1
CDR3 protein: CASSQAGGRNTEAFF
CDR3 DNA: TGTGCCAGCAGCCAAGCAGGGGGCAGGAACACTGAAGCTTTCTTT

D gene: NA
V gene: TRBV5-1
clone size: NA
CDR3 length: 16
J gene: TRBJ2-3
CDR3 protein: CASSSLRVERGDTQYF
CDR3 DNA: TGCGCCAGCAGCAGCCTCCGGGTGGAACGGGGAGATACGCAGTATTTT

D gene: TRBD2
V gene: TRBV30
clone size: NA
CDR3 length: 11
J gene: TRBJ2-7
CDR3 protein: CAGGEEYEQYF
CDR3 DNA: TGTGCGGGGGGGGAGGAGTACGAGCAGTACTTC

D gene: NA
V gene: TRBV6-6
clone size: NA
CDR3 length: 14
J gene: TRBJ2-3
CDR3 protein: CASTPPGGPDTQYF
CDR3 DNA: TGTGCCAGCACCCCTCCCGGGGGGCCAGATACGCAGTATTTT

D gene: NA
V gene: TRBV18
clone size: NA
CDR3 length: 12
J gene: TRBJ2-1
CDR3 protein: CASSPRYNEQFF
CDR3 DNA: TGTGCCAGCTCACCTCGTTACAATGAGCAGTTCTTC

D gene: NA
V gene: TRBV11-2
clone size: NA
CDR3 length: 14
J gene: TRBJ2-3
CDR3 protein: CASSPTTGLNTQYF
CDR3 DNA: TGTGCCAGCAGCCCTACCACGGGGTTAAATACGCAGTATTTT

D gene: TRBD1
V gene: TRBV7-2
clone size: NA
CDR3 length: 16
J gene: TRBJ2-7
CDR3 protein: CASSLAMGTGAYEQYF
CDR3 DNA: TGTGCCAGCAGCTTAGCGATGGGGACAGGCGCCTACGAGCAGTACTTC

D gene: TRBD1
V gene: TRBV19
clone size: NA
CDR3 length: 14
J gene: TRBJ2-7
CDR3 protein: CASSIPGQTYEQYF
CDR3 DNA: TGTGCCAGTAGTATTCCGGGACAGACCTACGAGCAGTACTTC

D gene: TRBD1
V gene: TRBV28
clone size: NA
CDR3 length: 14
J gene: TRBJ1-2
CDR3 protein: CASKGAGNGYGYTF
CDR3 DNA: TGTGCCAGCAAGGGGGCAGGGAATGGCTATGGCTACACCTTC

D gene: NA
V gene: TRBV29-1
clone size: NA
CDR3 length: 11
J gene: TRBJ2-1
CDR3 protein: CSVQGYNEQFF
CDR3 DNA: TGCAGCGTCCAGGGCTACAATGAGCAGTTCTTC

D gene: NA
V gene: TRBV7-7
clone size: NA
CDR3 length: 16
J gene: TRBJ2-4
CDR3 protein: CASSLAPRIAKNIQYF
CDR3 DNA: TGTGCTAGCAGCTTAGCGCCCAGAATAGCCAAAAACATTCAGTACTTC

D gene: NA
V gene: TRBV15
clone size: NA
CDR3 length: 14
J gene: TRBJ2-5
CDR3 protein: CATSPVRTEETQYF
CDR3 DNA: TGTGCCACCAGCCCAGTTCGGACAGAAGAGACCCAGTACTTC

D gene: TRBD1
V gene: TRBV16
clone size: once
CDR3 length: 16
J gene: TRBJ1-1
CDR3 protein: CASSQQGTGQNTEAFF
CDR3 DNA: TGTGCCAGCAGCCAACAAGGGACAGGGCAGAACACTGAAGCTTTCTTT

D gene: TRBD2
V gene: TRBV4-3
clone size: NA
CDR3 length: 14
J gene: TRBJ2-1
CDR3 protein: CASSQVAGNNEQFF
CDR3 DNA: TGCGCCAGCAGCCAAGTAGCGGGAAACAATGAGCAGTTCTTC